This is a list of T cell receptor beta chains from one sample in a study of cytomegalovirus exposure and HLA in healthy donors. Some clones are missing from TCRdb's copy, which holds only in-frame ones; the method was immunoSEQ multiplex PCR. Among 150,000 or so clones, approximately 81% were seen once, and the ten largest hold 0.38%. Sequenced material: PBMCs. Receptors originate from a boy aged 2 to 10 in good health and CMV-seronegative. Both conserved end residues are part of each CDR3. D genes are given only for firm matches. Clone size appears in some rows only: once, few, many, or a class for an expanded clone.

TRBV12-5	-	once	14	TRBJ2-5	TGTGCTAGTGGTTCGCGGGACCTGCAAGAGACCCAGTACTTC	CASGSRDLQETQYF
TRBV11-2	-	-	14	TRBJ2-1	TGTGCCAGCAGCTTAGGGAGCTCCTACAATGAGCAGTTCTTC	CASSLGSSYNEQFF
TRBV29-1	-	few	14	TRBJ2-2	TGCAGCGTTTATGAAGCGGAGTACACCGGGGAGCTGTTTTTT	CSVYEAEYTGELFF
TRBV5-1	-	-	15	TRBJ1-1	TGCGCCAGCAGCTCCCTGGAGGGAGGGCCCACTGAAGCTTTCTTT	CASSSLEGGPTEAFF
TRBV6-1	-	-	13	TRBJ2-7	TGTGCCAGCAGTGAAGGGACAGCCTACGAGCAGTACTTC	CASSEGTAYEQYF
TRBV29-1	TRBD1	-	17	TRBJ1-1	TGCAGCGTTTCGGTTGTTCACTTCGACAGGGGAAACACTGAAGCTTTCTTT	CSVSVVHFDRGNTEAFF
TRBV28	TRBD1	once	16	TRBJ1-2	TGTGCCAGCAGTTTATTAGGGACAGAGTTATTCTATGGCTACACCTTC	CASSLLGTELFYGYTF
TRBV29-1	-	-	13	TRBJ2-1	TGCAGCGTTGAAGAGCAGGGGTTGAATGAGCAGTTCTTC	CSVEEQGLNEQFF
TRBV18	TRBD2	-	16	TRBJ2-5	TGTGCCAGCTCACCACTCCGACTAGCGGGAGAAGAGACCCAGTACTTC	CASSPLRLAGEETQYF
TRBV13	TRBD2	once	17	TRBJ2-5	TGTGCCAGCAGCTTAGAGGCTAGCGGGAGCCTCCAAGAGACCCAGTACTTC	CASSLEASGSLQETQYF
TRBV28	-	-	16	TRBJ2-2	TGTGCCAGCAGTCCTCCTGGGAGTCCGAACACCGGGGAGCTGTTTTTT	CASSPPGSPNTGELFF
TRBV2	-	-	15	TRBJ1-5	TGTGCCAGCAGTGAATTAGCCGGGTTGGGTCAGCCCCAGCATTTT	CASSELAGLGQPQHF
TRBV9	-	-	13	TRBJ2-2	TGTGCCACCTCTCCCCCGGGGGCCGGGGAGCTGTTTTTT	CATSPPGAGELFF
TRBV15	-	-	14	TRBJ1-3	TGTGCCACCAGCAGAGGTCGCTCTGGAAACACCATATATTTT	CATSRGRSGNTIYF
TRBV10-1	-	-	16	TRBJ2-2	TGCGCCAGCAGTGAGTCGAGCGGATTGGACACCGGGGAGCTGTTTTTT	CASSESSGLDTGELFF
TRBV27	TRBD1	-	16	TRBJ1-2	TGTGCCAGCGGGATGATCCTGGGACAGGGGTTAGATGGCTACACCTTC	CASGMILGQGLDGYTF